These 2 T cell receptor beta chains were sequenced from one sample in a study of T cells after yellow fever vaccination. MiXCR, applied by TCRdb to the 5' RACE reads, yields one record per CDR3 protein. Of roughly 32,000 distinct CDR3 sequences listed, less than 8.5% are singletons. The input for sequencing was PBMCs, either bulk or a sorted T-cell subset (CD4+, CD8+, memory, or dextramer-sorted; not recorded which), taken on the day of the first yellow fever vaccination. These receptor sequences come from a man aged 18 to 30 who received the YFV17D yellow fever vaccine.

This clonotype has ten or more counts. The chain uses TRBV7-7 and TRBJ2-7; 10 positions agree with TRBD2. Germline V CDR1 and CDR2: SSHAT, FNYEAQ (reference sequence). This CDR3 is 17 amino acids long. This chain's CDR3 is CASSLARTSGGYREQYV. The CDR3 nucleotides read TGTGCTAGCAGCTTAGCTCGGACTAGCGGAGGGTATCGAGAGCAGTACGTC.

The sample holds many counts of this clonotype. V usage is TRBV29-1 and J usage is TRBJ2-5, with TRBD2 as a possible D gene (5 bases). The CDR3 sequence is 12 residues long. Trimming pared 6 bases from V and 5 bases from J, leaving 13 bases between. Germline CDR1 SQVTM, CDR2 ANQGSEA. The CDR3 coding sequence is TGCAGCGTGAGGGTACGCCCTGAGACCCAGTACTTC. This gives the protein CSVRVRPETQYF. Complete variable domain (other parts from reference TRBV29-1 and TRBJ2-5): SAVISQKPSRDICQRGTSLTIQCQVDSQVTMMFWYRQQPGQSLTLIATANQGSEATYESGFVIDKFPISRPNLTFSTLTVSNMSPEDSSIYLCSVRVRPETQYFGPGTRLLVL.